These 17 T cell receptor beta chains originate from one sample sequenced in a study of shared clonotypes between healthy human individuals. Data came from immunoSEQ multiplex PCR; TCRdb stores just in-frame clones and leaves some out. Here the sample spans hundreds of thousands of clones, approximately 80% being singletons. Sequencing was carried out using PBMCs. Receptors originate from a woman in her thirties or forties in good health. Some clones in this sample may be carry-over from other donors' samples.

This chain links TRBV28 with TRBJ1-5; tentatively, D is TRBD1 (6 bases). CDR1 MDHEN and CDR2 SYDVKM come from the germline V gene. The CDR3 sequence is 17 residues long. Trimming cost V 0 bases and J 0 bases, with 12 bases left between them. Written as DNA, the CDR3 is TGTGCCAGCAGTTTATGGGGGGCGAGGGATAGCAATCAGCCCCAGCATTTT. Its translation: CASSLWGARDSNQPQHF.

This sequence joins TRBV18 and TRBJ2-1; unclear D gene. The CDR3 spans 12 residues. Deletions cut 3 bases from V and 10 bases from J, with 10 bases between. The V gene's germline CDR1 is KGHSH and CDR2 LQKENI. In DNA form, the CDR3 reads TGTGCCAGCTCACCGACCCCCCCGGAGCAGTTCTTC. Protein sequence: CASSPTPPEQFF.

The V and J genes are TRBV5-1 and TRBJ2-5; 12 bases align to TRBD2. From germline, CDR1 is SGHRS and CDR2 YFSETQ. J lost 5 bases, V lost 4 bases, and 6 bases had no gene match. The CDR3 is made up of 15 amino acids. CDR3 protein: CASSRLAGVAETQYF. The CDR3 region has the DNA TGCGCCAGCAGCAGACTAGCGGGAGTGGCTGAGACCCAGTACTTC.

In the case of this clone: Only one base separates this from a far larger clonotype, so it likely reflects a read error. The genes are TRBV30 and TRBJ2-7, with TRBD2 as a possible D gene (6 bases). This CDR3 region has 13 residues. In germline, CDR1 is GTSNPN, CDR2 SVGIG (reference sequence). V lost 0 bases and J 3 bases, leaving 9 bases between the germline ends. The CDR3 region is CAWSVLGGYEQYF. Here the CDR3 DNA reads TGTGCCTGGAGTGTACTGGGGGGCTACGAGCAGTACTTC.

This sequence joins TRBV6-5 and TRBJ1-2; D not resolved. Germline V gene lookup returns CDR1 MNHEY and CDR2 SVGAGI. The CDR3 sequence is 15 residues long. V was cut by 0 bases and J by 3 bases, with 11 bases left in between. CDR3 sequence (DNA): TGTGCCAGCAGTTACTCGAAAAGGGTGGACTATGGCTACACCTTC. Translating gives CASSYSKRVDYGYTF.

This chain joins TRBV14 and TRBJ2-3; 8 bases map to TRBD2. CDR1 is SGHDN, CDR2 FVKESK, per germline. The CDR3 totals 14 residues. The trim removed 1 base at V and 8 bases at J, leaving 5 bases unmatched. The CDR3, as DNA: TGTGCCAGCAGCCAAGTTCAAGCGGGGGTTACGCAGTATTTT. It codes for CASSQVQAGVTQYF.

The chain uses TRBV5-1 and TRBJ2-7; D uncertain. V shed 0 bases and J shed 2 bases, with 9 bases lying between them. Germline CDR1 and CDR2: SGHRS and YFSETQ. CDR3 size: 14 residues. The CDR3 DNA sequence: TGCGCCAGCAGCTTGGGGTATCGTCCCTACGAGCAGTACTTC. It encodes CASSLGYRPYEQYF.

The genes are TRBV6-1 and TRBJ1-3; D may be TRBD1 (5 bases). Trimming took 6 bases from V and 2 from J, leaving 8 bases between them. The CDR3 has 13 amino acids. The V gene's germline CDR1 is MNHNS and CDR2 SASEGT. CDR3 DNA sequence: TGTGCCAGCAGCTGGACAACTGGAAACACCATATATTTT. Translation: CASSWTTGNTIYF.

The gene calls are TRBV28 and TRBJ1-4; D gene unclear. Trimming cost V 6 bases and J 5 bases, with 13 bases left between them. Germline loops: CDR1 MDHEN, CDR2 SYDVKM. CDR3 size: 14 residues. CDR3 loop: CASREGHRNEKLFF. The CDR3 DNA follows: TGTGCCAGCAGGGAGGGTCATAGGAATGAAAAACTGTTTTTT.

This rearrangement joins TRBV4-1 to TRBJ2-3; 11 nucleotides align to TRBD2. This CDR3 region has 16 residues. Trimming took 0 bases from V and 7 from J; bases not matched to a gene: 6. Germline CDR1 reads MGHRA; CDR2 reads YSYEKL. Written as DNA, the CDR3 is TGCGCCAGCAGCCAAGAAGGGGTAGCGGGAGGGCATACGCAGTATTTT. It encodes CASSQEGVAGGHTQYF.

This chain uses TRBV27 with TRBJ1-6, with TRBD1 as a possible D gene (5 bases). Germline-derived CDR1 and CDR2 are MNHEY and SMNVEV (reference sequence). Trimming removed 6 bases from V and 13 bases from J, with 16 bases in between. The CDR3 consists of 13 residues. The CDR3 sequence is CASSGDGEGPLHF. For the CDR3, the DNA is TGTGCCAGCAGCGGGGACGGGGAGGGTCCCCTCCACTTT.

The sample holds one count of this clone. This sequence is one base from a far larger clone and is likely a read error. The conserved phenylalanine or tryptophan normally closing the CDR3 is absent here, so this likely arose from a read error. The chain links TRBV5-1 to TRBJ2-7; no clear D gene. In germline, CDR1 is SGHRS, CDR2 YFSETQ. The ends were cut back, 0 bases at V and 4 bases at J, with 8 bases in the middle. The CDR3 contains 13 residues. Here the CDR3 reads CASSLGLPYEQYI. The CDR3, as DNA: TGCGCCAGCAGCTTGGGATTACCTTACGAGCAGTACATC.

This clone was seen a few times. A much larger clonotype is one base distant, so this may be a read error. This chain joins TRBV30 and TRBJ2-5; possibly TRBD1 for D (6 bases). The germline V and J ends were trimmed by 3 bases and 7 bases, with 18 bases remaining between them. From germline, CDR1 is GTSNPN and CDR2 SVGIG (reference sequence). This CDR3 region has 14 residues. CDR3: CAWRTSGQGLTQYF. The CDR3 nucleotides read TGTGCCTGGAGGACGTCGGGACAAGGGCTGACCCAGTACTTC.

This sequence joins TRBV7-3 and TRBJ1-1, with D hard to call. Trimming cost V 4 bases and J 0 bases, with 6 bases left between them. The CDR3 is 13 residues long. Germline V lookup: CDR1 SGHTA, CDR2 FQGTGA. CDR3 DNA sequence: TGTGCCAGCAGCTACGATATGAACACTGAAGCTTTCTTT. Encoded protein: CASSYDMNTEAFF.

The table lists this clone with a count of one. The conserved final phenylalanine or tryptophan is absent from the CDR3, which likely points to a read error. This CDR3 is also generated by other DNA sequences in the sample. V gene TRBV30 combines with J gene TRBJ1-1; possible D gene TRBD1, 6 bases. This CDR3 spans 11 amino acids. The germline CDR1 and CDR2 sequences are GTSNPN and SVGIG (reference sequence). CDR3 nucleotide sequence: TGTGCTTGGAGGGACATGACTGAAGCTTTCTCT. It encodes CAWRDMTEAFS.

This clone has a handful of counts. This sample also contains other DNA sequences that code for the same CDR3. CDR3 nucleotide sequence: TGTGCCAGCAGCTTACAGGGTTACGAGCAGTACTTC. As protein: CASSLQGYEQYF. The genes are TRBV7-2 and TRBJ2-7; maybe TRBD1 (5 bases). V lost 2 bases and J 4 bases, leaving 6 bases between the germline ends. In germline, CDR1 is SGHTA, CDR2 FQGNSA. CDR3 length: 12 amino acids.

The chain is built from TRBV10-3 and TRBJ1-5; TRBD1 aligns across 10 bases. Germline lookup yields CDR1 ENHRY and CDR2 SYGVKD. The V segment lost 5 bases and the J segment 1 base; nucleotides outside the gene matches: 2. The CDR3 spans 15 residues. The CDR3: CAISRDRGSNQPQHF. The CDR3 nucleotides read TGTGCCATCAGTAGGGACAGGGGAAGCAATCAGCCCCAGCATTTT.